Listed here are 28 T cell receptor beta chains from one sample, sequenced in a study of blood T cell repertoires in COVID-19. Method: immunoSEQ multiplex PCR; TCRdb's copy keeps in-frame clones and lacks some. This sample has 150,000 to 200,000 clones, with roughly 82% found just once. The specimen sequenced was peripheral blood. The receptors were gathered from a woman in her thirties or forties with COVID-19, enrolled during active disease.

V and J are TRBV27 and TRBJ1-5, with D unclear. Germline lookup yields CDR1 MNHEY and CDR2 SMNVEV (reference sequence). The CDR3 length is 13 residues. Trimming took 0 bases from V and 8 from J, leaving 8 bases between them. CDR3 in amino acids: CASSLSLTEPQHF. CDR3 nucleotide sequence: TGTGCCAGCAGTTTATCTTTAACTGAGCCCCAGCATTTT.

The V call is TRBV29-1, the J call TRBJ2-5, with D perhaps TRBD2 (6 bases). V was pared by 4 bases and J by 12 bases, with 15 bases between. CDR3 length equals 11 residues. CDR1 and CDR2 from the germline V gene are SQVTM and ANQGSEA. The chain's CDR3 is CSVAGSGPEYF. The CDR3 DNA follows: TGCAGCGTTGCTGGCAGCGGGCCGGAGTACTTC.

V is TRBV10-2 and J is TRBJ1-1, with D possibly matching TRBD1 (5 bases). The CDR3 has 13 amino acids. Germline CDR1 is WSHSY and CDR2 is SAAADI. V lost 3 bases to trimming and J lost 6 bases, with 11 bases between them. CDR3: CASSDRAGSEAFF. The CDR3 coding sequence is TGCGCCAGCAGTGACAGGGCCGGTTCTGAAGCTTTCTTT.

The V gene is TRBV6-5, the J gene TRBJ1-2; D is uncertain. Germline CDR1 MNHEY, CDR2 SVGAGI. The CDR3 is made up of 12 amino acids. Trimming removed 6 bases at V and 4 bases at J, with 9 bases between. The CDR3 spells CASSHSPYGYTF. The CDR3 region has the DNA TGTGCCAGCAGCCACTCCCCCTATGGCTACACCTTC.

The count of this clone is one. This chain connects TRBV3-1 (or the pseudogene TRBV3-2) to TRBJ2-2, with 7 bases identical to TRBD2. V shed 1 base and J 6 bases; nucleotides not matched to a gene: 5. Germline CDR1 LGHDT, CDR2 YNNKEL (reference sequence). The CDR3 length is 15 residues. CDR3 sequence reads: CASSQVGSGPGELFF. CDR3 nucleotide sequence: TGTGCCAGCAGCCAAGTAGGTAGCGGGCCCGGGGAGCTGTTTTTT.

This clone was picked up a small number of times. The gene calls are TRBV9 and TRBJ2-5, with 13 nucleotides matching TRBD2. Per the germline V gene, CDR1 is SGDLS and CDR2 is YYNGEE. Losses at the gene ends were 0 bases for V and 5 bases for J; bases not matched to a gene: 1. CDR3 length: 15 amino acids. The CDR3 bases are TGTGCCAGCAGCGTAGGGGGACTAGCGGGGGAGACCCAGTACTTC. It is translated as CASSVGGLAGETQYF.

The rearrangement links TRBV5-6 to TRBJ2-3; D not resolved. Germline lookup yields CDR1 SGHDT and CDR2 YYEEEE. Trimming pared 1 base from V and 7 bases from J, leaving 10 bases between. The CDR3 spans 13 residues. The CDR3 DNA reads TGTGCCAGCAGCTTGTGGTCGGTTAATACGCAGTATTTT. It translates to CASSLWSVNTQYF.

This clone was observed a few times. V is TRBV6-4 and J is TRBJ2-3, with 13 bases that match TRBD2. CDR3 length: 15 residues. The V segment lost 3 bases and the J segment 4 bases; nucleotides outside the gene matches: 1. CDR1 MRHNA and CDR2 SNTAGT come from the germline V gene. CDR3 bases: TGTGCCAGCAGTGAGGGGACTAGCGGGGCAGATACGCAGTATTTT. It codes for CASSEGTSGADTQYF.

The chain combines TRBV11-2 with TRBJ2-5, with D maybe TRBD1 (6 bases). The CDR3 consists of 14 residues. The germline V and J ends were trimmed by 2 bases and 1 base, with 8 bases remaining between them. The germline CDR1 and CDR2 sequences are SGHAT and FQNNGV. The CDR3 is CASSLTGTQETQYF. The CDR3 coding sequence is TGTGCCAGCAGCTTAACAGGGACCCAAGAGACCCAGTACTTC.

The CDR3 reads CASSQSRRREDTQYF. CDR3 nucleotide sequence: TGTGCCAGCAGCCAGTCGAGGCGTAGGGAGGATACGCAGTATTTT. J is TRBJ2-3 and V is TRBV14, with D possibly TRBD2 on 5 matching bases. This CDR3 has 15 residues. Germline CDR1 reads SGHDN; CDR2 reads FVKESK. Trimming cost V 3 bases and J 6 bases, with 16 bases left between them.

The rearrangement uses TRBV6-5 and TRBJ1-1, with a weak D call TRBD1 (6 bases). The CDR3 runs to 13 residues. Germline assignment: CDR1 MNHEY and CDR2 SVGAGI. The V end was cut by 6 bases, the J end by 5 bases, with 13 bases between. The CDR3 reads CASRDQGSTEAFF. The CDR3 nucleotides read TGTGCCAGCAGGGACCAGGGGTCTACTGAAGCTTTCTTT.

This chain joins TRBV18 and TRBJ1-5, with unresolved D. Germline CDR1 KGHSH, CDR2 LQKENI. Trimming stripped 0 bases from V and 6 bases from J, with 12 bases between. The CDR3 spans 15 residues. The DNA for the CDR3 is TGTGCCAGCTCACCACCGGGCAACCCAGGTCAGCCCCAGCATTTT. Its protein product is CASSPPGNPGQPQHF.

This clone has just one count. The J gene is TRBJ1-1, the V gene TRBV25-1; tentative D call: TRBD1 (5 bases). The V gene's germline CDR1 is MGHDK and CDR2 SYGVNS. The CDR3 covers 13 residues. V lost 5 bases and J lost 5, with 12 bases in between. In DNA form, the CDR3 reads TGTGCCAGCAGTAGGGGAAGGGAAACTGAAGCTTTCTTT. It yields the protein CASSRGRETEAFF.

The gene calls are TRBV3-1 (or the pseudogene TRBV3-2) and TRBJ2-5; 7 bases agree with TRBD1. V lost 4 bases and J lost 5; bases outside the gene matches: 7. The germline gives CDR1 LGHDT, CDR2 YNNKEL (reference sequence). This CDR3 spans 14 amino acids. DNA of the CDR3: TGTGCCAGCAGCCCTACAGGGGCTGGGGAGACCCAGTACTTC. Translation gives CASSPTGAGETQYF.

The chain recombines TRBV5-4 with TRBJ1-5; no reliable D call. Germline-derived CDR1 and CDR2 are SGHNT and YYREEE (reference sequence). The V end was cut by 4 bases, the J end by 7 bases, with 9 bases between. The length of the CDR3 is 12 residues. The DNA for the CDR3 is TGTGCCAGCAGCCACGAGGGACAGCCCCAGCATTTT. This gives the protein CASSHEGQPQHF.

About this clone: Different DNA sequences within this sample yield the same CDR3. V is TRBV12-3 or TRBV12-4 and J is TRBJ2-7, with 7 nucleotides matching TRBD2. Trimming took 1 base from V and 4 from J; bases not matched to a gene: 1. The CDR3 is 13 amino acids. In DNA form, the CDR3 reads TGTGCCAGCAGTTTAGGTAGCGGGTACGAGCAGTACTTC. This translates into CASSLGSGYEQYF.

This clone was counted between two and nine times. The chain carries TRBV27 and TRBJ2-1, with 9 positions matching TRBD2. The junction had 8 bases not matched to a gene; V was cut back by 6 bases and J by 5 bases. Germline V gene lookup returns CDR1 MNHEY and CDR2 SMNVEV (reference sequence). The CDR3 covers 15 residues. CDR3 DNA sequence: TGTGCCAGCAGCCCTTCTCCTAGCGGGAACAATGAGCAGTTCTTC. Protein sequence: CASSPSPSGNNEQFF.

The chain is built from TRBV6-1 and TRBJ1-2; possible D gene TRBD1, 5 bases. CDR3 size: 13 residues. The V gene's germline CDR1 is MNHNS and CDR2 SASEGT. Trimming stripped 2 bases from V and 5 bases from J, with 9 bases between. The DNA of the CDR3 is TGTGCCAGCAGTGAACCCGGGGGGTATGGCTACACCTTC. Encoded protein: CASSEPGGYGYTF.

The CDR3 DNA follows: TGTGCCAGTAGTCCGGCTAGCGGGATGTACAATGAGCAGTTCTTC. Translating it yields CASSPASGMYNEQFF. V gene TRBV19 combines with J gene TRBJ2-1, with 9 positions matching TRBD2. The CDR3 spans 15 residues. Germline CDR1 is LNHDA and CDR2 is SQIVND (reference sequence). Trimming at V came to 5 bases and at J to 4 bases, leaving 6 bases not matched to a gene.

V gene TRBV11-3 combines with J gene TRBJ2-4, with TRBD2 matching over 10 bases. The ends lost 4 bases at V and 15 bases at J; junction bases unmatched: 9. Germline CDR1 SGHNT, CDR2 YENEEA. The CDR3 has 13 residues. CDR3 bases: TGTGCCAGCAGCTCCACGGCTAGCGGGAGTTTGTACTTC. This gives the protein CASSSTASGSLYF.

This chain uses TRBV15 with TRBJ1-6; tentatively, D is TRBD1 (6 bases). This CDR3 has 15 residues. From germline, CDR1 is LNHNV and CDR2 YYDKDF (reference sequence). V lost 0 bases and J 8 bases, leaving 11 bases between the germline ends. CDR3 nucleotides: TGTGCCACCAGCAGAGATTTTAGGACAGATTCACCCCTCCACTTT. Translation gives CATSRDFRTDSPLHF.

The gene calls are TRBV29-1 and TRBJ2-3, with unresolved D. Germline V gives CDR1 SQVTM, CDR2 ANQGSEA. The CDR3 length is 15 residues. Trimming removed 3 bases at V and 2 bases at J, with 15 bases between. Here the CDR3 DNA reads TGCAGCGTTGAGGTTACGAGACAACACACAGATACGCAGTATTTT. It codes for CSVEVTRQHTDTQYF.

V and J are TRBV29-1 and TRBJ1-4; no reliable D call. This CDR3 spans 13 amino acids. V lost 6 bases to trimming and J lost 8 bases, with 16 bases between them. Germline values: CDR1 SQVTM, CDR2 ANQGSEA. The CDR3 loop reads CSVSVSFREKLFF. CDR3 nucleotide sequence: TGCAGCGTCTCGGTCTCGTTCCGGGAAAAACTGTTTTTT.

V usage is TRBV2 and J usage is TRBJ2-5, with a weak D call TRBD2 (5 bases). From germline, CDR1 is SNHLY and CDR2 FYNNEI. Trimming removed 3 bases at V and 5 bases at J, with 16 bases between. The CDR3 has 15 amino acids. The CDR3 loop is CASSDVVLVGETQYF. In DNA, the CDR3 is TGTGCCAGCAGTGATGTAGTACTAGTTGGGGAGACCCAGTACTTC.

The CDR3 DNA sequence: TGCGCCAGCAGTGCGGCCCTCGCCGGGGAACTGTTTTTT. It yields the protein CASSAALAGELFF. The V and J genes are TRBV10-1 and TRBJ1-4; D ambiguous. The germline gives CDR1 WNHNN, CDR2 SYGVQD (reference sequence). The CDR3 loop spans 13 amino acids. V dropped 4 bases and J dropped 12 bases, with 15 bases sitting between them.

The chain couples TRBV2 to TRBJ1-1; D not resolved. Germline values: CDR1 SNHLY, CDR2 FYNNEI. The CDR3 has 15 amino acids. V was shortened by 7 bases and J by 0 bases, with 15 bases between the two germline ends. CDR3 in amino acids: CASIERLGLNTEAFF. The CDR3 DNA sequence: TGTGCCAGCATAGAGCGGCTGGGGTTGAACACTGAAGCTTTCTTT.

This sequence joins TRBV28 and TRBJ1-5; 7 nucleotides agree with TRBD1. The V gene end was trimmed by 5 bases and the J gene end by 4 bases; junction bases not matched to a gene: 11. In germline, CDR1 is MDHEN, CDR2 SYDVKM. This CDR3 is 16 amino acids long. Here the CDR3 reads CASSDSGTALNQPQHF. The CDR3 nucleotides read TGTGCCAGCAGTGATTCCGGGACAGCCCTAAATCAGCCCCAGCATTTT.

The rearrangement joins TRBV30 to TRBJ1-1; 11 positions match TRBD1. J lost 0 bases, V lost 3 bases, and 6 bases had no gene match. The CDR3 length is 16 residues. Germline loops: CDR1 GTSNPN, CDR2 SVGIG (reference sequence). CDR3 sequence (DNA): TGTGCCTGGAGGGACAGGGGGCAGAGAATGAACACTGAAGCTTTCTTT. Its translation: CAWRDRGQRMNTEAFF.